Following are 2 T cell receptor beta chains from one sample sequenced in a study of blood T cell repertoires in COVID-19. Profiling relied on immunoSEQ multiplex PCR, and the TCRdb table lists in-frame clones only, not all of them. In the table there are fewer than 250,000 clones, around 84% of which are singletons. The sample taken for sequencing was peripheral blood. Receptors were obtained from a woman older than 75 with COVID-19, enrolled during active disease.

This chain connects TRBV19 to TRBJ1-6, with TRBD1 matching over 11 bases. This CDR3 is built from 14 residues. The trim removed 5 bases at V and 9 bases at J, leaving 3 bases unmatched. The germline CDR1 and CDR2 sequences are LNHDA and SQIVND (reference sequence). CDR3 DNA: TGTGCCAGTAGTCCGGGACAGGGGGTTTCACCCCTCCACTTT. This gives the protein CASSPGQGVSPLHF. Together with reference TRBV19 and TRBJ1-6, the CDR3 gives the full variable domain: DGGITQSPKYLFRKEGQNVTLSCEQNLNHDAMYWYRQDPGQGLRLIYYSQIVNDFQKGDIAEGYSVSREKKESFPLTVTSAQKNPTAFYLCASSPGQGVSPLHFGNGTRLTVT.

This rearrangement joins TRBV5-1 to TRBJ2-3; 7 nucleotides align to TRBD1. Germline V gene lookup returns CDR1 SGHRS and CDR2 YFSETQ. This CDR3 is built from 15 residues. V shed 5 bases and J 0 bases; nucleotides not matched to a gene: 6. CDR3 DNA sequence: TGCGCCAGCAGTTGGACAGGTCTTAGCACAGATACGCAGTATTTT. Its protein product is CASSWTGLSTDTQYF.